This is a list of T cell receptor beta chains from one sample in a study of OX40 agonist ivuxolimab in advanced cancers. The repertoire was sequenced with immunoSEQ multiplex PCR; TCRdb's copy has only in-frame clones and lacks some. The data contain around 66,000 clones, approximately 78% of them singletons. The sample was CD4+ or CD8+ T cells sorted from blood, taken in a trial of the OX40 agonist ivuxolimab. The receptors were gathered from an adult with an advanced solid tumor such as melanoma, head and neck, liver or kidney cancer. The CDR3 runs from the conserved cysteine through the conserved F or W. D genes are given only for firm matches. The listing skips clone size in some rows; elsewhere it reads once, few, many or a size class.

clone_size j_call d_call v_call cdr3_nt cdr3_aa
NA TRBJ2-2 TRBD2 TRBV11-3 TGTGCCAGCAGCTTAGCAGGGACTAGCGGCGGGGAGCTGTTTTTT CASSLAGTSGGELFF
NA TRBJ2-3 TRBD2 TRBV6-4 TGTGCCAGCAGCGCTAGCGGGGGTGGTCGATTCCCAGATACGCAGTATTTT CASSASGGGRFPDTQYF
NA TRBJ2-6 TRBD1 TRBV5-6 TGTGCCAGCAGCCTACCGGGACAGTCTGGGGCCAACGTCCTGACTTTC CASSLPGQSGANVLTF
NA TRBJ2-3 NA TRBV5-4 TGTGCCAGCATTGGGACAAACACAGATACGCAGTATTTT CASIGTNTDTQYF
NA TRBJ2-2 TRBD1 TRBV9 TGTGCCAGCAGCGTAATGGGACAGACCACCGGGGAGCTGTTTTTT CASSVMGQTTGELFF
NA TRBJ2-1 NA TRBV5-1 TGCGCCAGCAGCCTGGACCATTCAAGCAATGAGCAGTTCTTC CASSLDHSSNEQFF
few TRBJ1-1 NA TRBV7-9 TGTGCCAGCAGCCCCGGACAGAGTTGGAACACTGAAGCTTTCTTT CASSPGQSWNTEAFF
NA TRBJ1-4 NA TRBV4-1 TGCGCCAGCAGCCAAACCCTGGCAGGGAATGAAAAACTGTTTTTT CASSQTLAGNEKLFF
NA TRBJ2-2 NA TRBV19 TGTGCCAGTAGTAAGGATCGCGAGGGGGGAACCGGGGAGCTGTTTTTT CASSKDREGGTGELFF
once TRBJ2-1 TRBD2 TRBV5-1 TGCGCCAGCAGCCCCGGGGGGACTAGCGGTTCCTACAATGAGCAGTTCTTC CASSPGGTSGSYNEQFF
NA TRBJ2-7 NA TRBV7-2 TGTGCCAGCAGCTTAGGGGTCGTGGGAAACTACGAGCAGTACTTC CASSLGVVGNYEQYF
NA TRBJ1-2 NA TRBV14 TGTGCCAGCAGCCAAGATCGAACAGGGAACTATGGCTACACCTTC CASSQDRTGNYGYTF
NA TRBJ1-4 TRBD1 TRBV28 TGTGCCAGCAGTTCCCTACAGGGAGGGGGCGAAAAACTGTTTTTT CASSSLQGGGEKLFF
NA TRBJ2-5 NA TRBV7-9 TGTGCCAGCAGTCGGGGGAGGGAGACCCAGTACTTC CASSRGRETQYF
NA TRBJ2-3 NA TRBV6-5 TGTGCCAGCAGTTACTCGTTCGCGGGCACAGATACGCAGTATTTT CASSYSFAGTDTQYF
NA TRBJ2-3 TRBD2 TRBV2 TGTGCCAGCAGTGGCGGACGGGGGGGCCTCACAGATACGCAGTATTTT CASSGGRGGLTDTQYF
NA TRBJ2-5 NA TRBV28 TGTGCCAGCAGCCCCGGGACAAAAGAGACCCAGTACTTC CASSPGTKETQYF
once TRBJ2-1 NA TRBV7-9 TGTGCCAGCAGCCGGACAGAAATCAATGAGCAGTTCTTC CASSRTEINEQFF
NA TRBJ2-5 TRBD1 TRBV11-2 TGTGCCAGCAGACCTCCGGGACAGGGCATACAAGAGACCCAGTACTTC CASRPPGQGIQETQYF
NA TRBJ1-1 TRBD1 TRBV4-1 TGCGCCAGCAGCCAAGATCGGGACAGGGCGAGAGCTTTCTTT CASSQDRDRARAFF
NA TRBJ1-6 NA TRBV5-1 TGCGCCAGCAGCTTGACGTATAGCGGTGGATCCTCCTCACCCCTCCACTTT CASSLTYSGGSSSPLHF
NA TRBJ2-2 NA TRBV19 TGTGCCAGCACGGACAGTCCGGGGAACACCGGGGAGCTGTTTTTT CASTDSPGNTGELFF
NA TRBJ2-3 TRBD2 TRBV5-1 TGCGCCAGCAGCTTGTTGACTAGCGGGTCGACAGATACGCAGTATTTT CASSLLTSGSTDTQYF
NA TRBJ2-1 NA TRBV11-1 TGTGCCAGCAGCCAAGACAATTACGGGAGCTCCTACAATGAGCAGTTCTTC CASSQDNYGSSYNEQFF
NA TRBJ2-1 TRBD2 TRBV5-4 TGTGCCAGCAGCCGAGGGACTAGCGGGAGGGCCCGGAATGAGCAGTTCTTC CASSRGTSGRARNEQFF
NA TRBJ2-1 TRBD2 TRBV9 TGTGCCAGCAGCGTAAGGGAGGGCAACAATGAGCAGTTCTTC CASSVREGNNEQFF
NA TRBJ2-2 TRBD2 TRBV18 TGTGCCAGCTCAGCGACTAGCGGGAGGGCCGCGGCCGGGGAGCTGTTTTTT CASSATSGRAAAGELFF
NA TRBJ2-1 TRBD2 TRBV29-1 TGCAGCGTTGATGGGGCTAGCGGGAGCGGCGAGCAGTTCTTC CSVDGASGSGEQFF
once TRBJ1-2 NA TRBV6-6 TGTGCCAGCAGTTACTCGGCAGGACCGATTAACTATGGCTACACCTTC CASSYSAGPINYGYTF
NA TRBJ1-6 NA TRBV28 TGTGCCAGCAAGAGAGCGGGATATTCACCCCTCCACTTT CASKRAGYSPLHF
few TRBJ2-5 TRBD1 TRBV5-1 TGCGCCAGCAGAAGCCGGGACAGGGGGCCTCAAGAGACCCAGTACTTC CASRSRDRGPQETQYF
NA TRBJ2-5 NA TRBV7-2 TGTGCCAGCAGCTCCTTGGTGGGAGAGACCCAGTACTTC CASSSLVGETQYF
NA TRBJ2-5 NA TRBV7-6 TGTGCCAGCAGCCCCCCGGAGGAGGAGACCCAGTACTTC CASSPPEEETQYF
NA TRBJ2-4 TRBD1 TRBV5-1 TGCGCCAGCAGCCCCTCACCGGGACAGGGGGCCAAAAACATTCAGTACTTC CASSPSPGQGAKNIQYF
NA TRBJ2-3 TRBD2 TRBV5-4 TGTGCCAGCAGCTCAGCGGGAGACATCACAGATACGCAGTATTTT CASSSAGDITDTQYF
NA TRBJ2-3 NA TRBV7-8 TGTGCCAGCGGCCCCGATCTGGATACGCAGTATTTT CASGPDLDTQYF
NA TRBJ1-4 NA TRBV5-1 TGCGCCAGCAGCTTACAGAATAATGAAAAACTGTTTTTT CASSLQNNEKLFF
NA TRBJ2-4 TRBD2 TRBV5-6 TGTGCCAGCAGCCCTACGGGGGGTTCGAACATTCAGTACTTC CASSPTGGSNIQYF
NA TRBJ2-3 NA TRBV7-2 TGTGCCAGCAGGCTGGGGGATACGCAGTATTTT CASRLGDTQYF
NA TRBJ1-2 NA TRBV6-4 TGTGCCAGCAGTGACAGGGCTGGCTATGGCTACACCTTC CASSDRAGYGYTF
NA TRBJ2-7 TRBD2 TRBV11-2 TGTGCCAGCAGCTTTCACCCTTTGGGGGGAGGGAGGGAGCAGTACTTC CASSFHPLGGGREQYF
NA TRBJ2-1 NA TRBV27 TGTGCCAGCAGTTTGTTTGGGGAAGGAAATGAGCAGTTCTTC CASSLFGEGNEQFF
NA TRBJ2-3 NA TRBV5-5 TGTGCCAGCAGCTTGGCCACGGGACTCGGCACAGATACGCAGTATTTT CASSLATGLGTDTQYF
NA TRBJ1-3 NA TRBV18 TGTGCCAGCTCACCCTCGGCTGTTGACTCTGGAAACACCATATATTTT CASSPSAVDSGNTIYF
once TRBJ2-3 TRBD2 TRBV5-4 TGTGCCAGCAGCGCCCGGACTAGCGGGGGGAGCACAGATACGCAGTATTTT CASSARTSGGSTDTQYF
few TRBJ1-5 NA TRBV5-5 TGTGCCAGCAGCTTGGGTTTGAGGGGGGAAAATCAGCCCCAGCATTTT CASSLGLRGENQPQHF
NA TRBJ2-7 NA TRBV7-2 TGTGCCAGCAGCTGGTTGGCGGGGCAGTTGTACGAGCAGTACTTC CASSWLAGQLYEQYF
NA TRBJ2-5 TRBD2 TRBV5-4 TGTGCCAGCAGCTTACGACTAGCGGAACAAGAGACCCAGTACTTC CASSLRLAEQETQYF
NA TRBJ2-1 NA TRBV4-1 TGCGCCAGCAGCCAAGGGCGAGTCTACAGCTCCTACAATGAGCAGTTCTTC CASSQGRVYSSYNEQFF
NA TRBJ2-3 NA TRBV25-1 TGTGCCAGCAGTGAATTCAGCCTCACAGATACGCAGTATTTT CASSEFSLTDTQYF
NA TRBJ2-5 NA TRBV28 TGTGCCAGCAGTCGACGGTGGTTGGGGGAGACCCAGTACTTC CASSRRWLGETQYF
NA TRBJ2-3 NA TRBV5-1 TGCGCCAGCAGCCCCAGGGCGCTGGCAGGTACCCGCACAGATACGCAGTATTTT CASSPRALAGTRTDTQYF
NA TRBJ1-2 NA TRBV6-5 TGTGCCAGCAGTTACTCTGGGACTCATGGCTACACCTTC CASSYSGTHGYTF
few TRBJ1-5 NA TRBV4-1 TGCGCCAGCAGCCAAGAAGTTCTCCGCAATCAGCCCCAGCATTTT CASSQEVLRNQPQHF
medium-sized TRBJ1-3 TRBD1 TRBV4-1 TGCGCCAGCAGCCCACCGGGACAGGGGGCCAAGAGTGGAGGAAACACCATATATTTT CASSPPGQGAKSGGNTIYF
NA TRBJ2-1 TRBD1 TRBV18 TGTGCCAGCTCACCTATGGGGACAGGTCAGGATGAGCAGTTCTTC CASSPMGTGQDEQFF